The clone carrying this T cell receptor beta chain was observed many times. An equimolar mix of two oligonucleotides served as the beta constant-region primer for TRBC1 and TRBC2. TCRdb redid the calling of the UMI-ligation and nested PCR reads with MiXCR, one entry per CDR3 protein. The repertoire holds tens of thousands of distinct CDR3 sequences, over 7% seen once, with 1.6% in the top ten. This sample stems from a study of naive and memory T cell subsets. Trimming removed 2 bases at V and 1 base at J, with 14 bases between. The CDR3 is 16 residues long. The rearrangement links TRBV12-3 or TRBV12-4 to TRBJ1-1; TRBD1 might be the D (5 bases). Sequenced input: central memory CD4+ T cells from blood. This TCR derives from a human donor in good health. DNA for the CDR3: TGTGCCAGCAGTTTATTGCCCCAGGGTGGGAACACTGAAGCTTTCTTT. Translated: CASSLLPQGGNTEAFF.